The rows below give T cell receptor beta chains drawn from one sample of a study of technical replicates of blood from a handful of donors. TCRdb keeps only in-frame clones here, not all; method: immunoSEQ multiplex PCR. In the table there are 75,000 to 100,000 clones, around 94% of which are singletons. The specimen was T cells isolated from PBMCs. These TCRs come from a human donor in good health. Both conserved end residues are part of each CDR3. The order of the fields is clone size, D gene, V gene, J gene, CDR3 protein, CDR3 DNA. A D gene is named only where the DNA matches it firmly. Clone size is not always given. Where it is, it says once, few, many or a class for expanded clones.

-,-,TRBV7-8,TRBJ2-2,CATPRQTGELFF,TGTGCCACCCCCCGCCAGACCGGGGAGCTGTTTTTT
-,TRBD1,TRBV5-1,TRBJ2-7,CASSPPTGGSNEQYF,TGCGCCAGCAGCCCGCCTACAGGGGGGAGCAACGAGCAGTACTTC
-,TRBD1,TRBV6-6,TRBJ2-1,CASCVRDRAGSEQFF,TGTGCCAGTTGCGTAAGGGACAGGGCGGGGAGTGAGCAGTTCTTC
-,TRBD1,TRBV9,TRBJ2-7,CASSGTGYEQYF,TGTGCCAGCAGCGGGACAGGCTACGAGCAGTACTTC
-,-,TRBV19,TRBJ1-5,CASSMGSLSQPQHF,TGTGCCAGTAGTATGGGCTCTCTGAGTCAGCCCCAGCATTTT
once,-,TRBV7-8,TRBJ1-2,CASTLEEGGYTF,TGTGCCAGCACACTCGAAGAGGGTGGCTACACCTTC
-,-,TRBV12-5,TRBJ1-5,CASGLWAQPQHF,TGTGCTAGTGGTTTGTGGGCTCAGCCCCAGCATTTT
-,-,TRBV6-1,TRBJ1-1,CASSEEATGGAFF,TGTGCCAGCAGTGAAGAGGCGACAGGCGGAGCTTTCTTT
few,TRBD1,TRBV6-6,TRBJ1-6,CASGSGTGVMPLHF,TGTGCCAGCGGCTCCGGGACAGGGGTAATGCCCCTCCACTTT
-,TRBD1,TRBV10-3,TRBJ1-1,CAISEPDRGRFGTEAFF,TGTGCCATCAGTGAGCCTGACAGGGGGCGCTTCGGTACTGAAGCTTTCTTT
-,-,TRBV5-1,TRBJ2-7,CASSLLTEYEQYF,TGCGCCAGCAGCCTCCTAACAGAATACGAGCAGTACTTC
once,TRBD1,TRBV7-9,TRBJ1-2,CASSLGQTTANYGYTF,TGTGCCAGCAGCTTGGGACAGACTACAGCTAACTATGGCTACACCTTC
-,TRBD1,TRBV13,TRBJ2-7,CASSGTGGASYEQYF,TGTGCCAGCAGCGGGACAGGGGGCGCCTCCTACGAGCAGTACTTC
-,-,TRBV5-1,TRBJ1-1,CASSVGPDRHTEAFF,TGCGCCAGCAGTGTCGGCCCTGACAGGCACACTGAAGCTTTCTTT
-,TRBD1,TRBV6-5,TRBJ1-5,CASSYKTGNQPQHF,TGTGCCAGCAGTTACAAGACAGGGAATCAGCCCCAGCATTTT
once,TRBD2,TRBV4-1,TRBJ2-3,CASSQELAGGGTDTQYF,TGCGCCAGCAGCCAAGAACTAGCGGGAGGCGGCACAGATACGCAGTATTTT
once,-,TRBV9,TRBJ2-1,CASSVAGGWGNEQFF,TGTGCCAGCAGCGTAGCTGGGGGGTGGGGGAATGAGCAGTTCTTC
few,TRBD2,TRBV15,TRBJ2-1,CATSGPTSGGPLSSYNEQFF,TGTGCCACCAGCGGTCCGACTAGCGGGGGGCCCCTCAGCTCCTACAATGAGCAGTTCTTC
-,-,TRBV7-9,TRBJ2-7,CASSLGSGGSSYEQYF,TGTGCCAGCAGCTTAGGGTCTGGCGGTAGCTCCTACGAGCAGTACTTC
-,-,TRBV5-4,TRBJ2-3,CASREADTQYF,TGTGCCAGCAGGGAGGCAGATACGCAGTATTTT